One sample yielded the 12 T cell receptor beta chains listed below, sequenced in a study of cytomegalovirus exposure and HLA in healthy donors (TCRdb year 2017). The protocol used for the library was the immunoSEQ multiplex PCR assay. A mixture of 60 forward primers for TCR Vbeta segments and 13 reverse primers for TCR Jbeta segments was used in the multiplex PCR. In TCRdb, the immuneACCESS table is reduced to in-frame sequences with V and J assigned. These tables do not hold every clone; where another copy was compared, an unresolved V gene accounts for under half, and the others remain unexplained. This sample comprises around 150,000 clones, under 75% of them detected only once. 6% to 8.5% of the sample goes to the ten largest clones. The sample consisted of PBMCs. Receptors were obtained from a woman aged 55-69 years in good health and CMV-seropositive.

The chain joins TRBV10-3 to TRBJ1-1; D gene uncertain. V lost 5 bases to trimming and J lost 5 bases, with 9 bases between them. This CDR3 is built from 12 residues. Germline values: CDR1 ENHRY, CDR2 SYGVKD. The CDR3 bases are TGTGCCATCAGTTATCTATGGACTGAAGCTTTCTTT. Amino acid sequence: CAISYLWTEAFF.

The CDR3 sequence is CASSMLQVNTEAFF. As DNA, the CDR3 is TGTGCCAGTAGTATGCTACAGGTGAACACTGAAGCTTTCTTT. The rearrangement links TRBV19 to TRBJ1-1; possible D gene TRBD1, 5 bases. Germline CDR1 and CDR2: LNHDA and SQIVND (reference sequence). CDR3 size: 14 residues. The ends were cut back, 3 bases at V and 0 bases at J, with 8 bases in the middle.

The V gene is TRBV7-6, the J gene TRBJ2-3, with 8 bases lining up with TRBD1. Trimming removed 3 bases from V and 2 bases from J; junction bases left unmatched: 7. CDR1 is SGHVS and CDR2 is FNYEAQ in the germline V gene. The CDR3 is made up of 16 amino acids. CDR3: CASSFFGQGNTDTQYF. CDR3 DNA: TGTGCCAGCAGCTTCTTCGGACAGGGAAACACAGATACGCAGTATTTT.

CDR3 residues: CASSLARRPYNEQFF. CDR3 nucleotides: TGCGCCAGCAGCTTGGCCAGGAGGCCCTACAATGAGCAGTTCTTC. The chain uses TRBV5-1 and TRBJ2-1; D might be TRBD2 (5 bases). Germline V gene data show CDR1 as SGHRS and CDR2 as YFSETQ. Trimming took off 0 bases at V and 2 bases at J, with 9 bases between the two ends. There are 15 residues in the CDR3.

This chain links TRBV7-9 with TRBJ2-7; 7 nucleotides agree with TRBD2. This CDR3 has 14 residues. With V trimmed by 6 bases and J by 7 bases, 12 bases remained unmatched. Per the germline V gene, CDR1 is SEHNR and CDR2 is FQNEAQ (reference sequence). This chain's CDR3 is CASSAGAKAWEQYF. CDR3 DNA sequence: TGTGCCAGCAGTGCGGGAGCCAAGGCCTGGGAGCAGTACTTC.

This clone was seen more than once but under ten times. This sequence joins TRBV27 and TRBJ2-7, with 7 bases identical to TRBD1. The CDR3 consists of 15 residues. The V and J ends lost 6 bases and 2 bases, in that order; junction bases with no gene match: 10. Germline CDR1 and CDR2: MNHEY and SMNVEV (reference sequence). The CDR3 DNA reads as TGTGCCAGCAGAGAGTACCGGGACAGCCCCTACGAGCAGTACTTC. This sequence encodes CASREYRDSPYEQYF.

J is TRBJ2-3 and V is TRBV30; tentatively, D is TRBD2 (6 bases). The CDR3 is 13 amino acids. CDR1 is GTSNPN, CDR2 SVGIG, per germline (reference sequence). Trimming cost V 3 bases and J 2 bases, with 9 bases left between them. CDR3 coding DNA: TGTGCCTGGAGCAGGGACTCCACAGATACGCAGTATTTT. Translating gives CAWSRDSTDTQYF. Using reference TRBV30 and TRBJ2-3 for the parts outside the CDR3, the full variable domain is SQTIHQWPATLVQPVGSPLSLECTVEGTSNPNLYWYRQAAGRGLQLLFYSVGIGQISSEVPQNLSASRPQDRQFILSSKKLLLSDSGFYLCAWSRDSTDTQYFGPGTRLTVL.

The chain joins TRBV18 to TRBJ1-1; 8 bases are a match to TRBD1. Trimming removed 1 base from V and 5 bases from J; junction bases left unmatched: 3. Germline V gene sequence: CDR1 KGHSH, CDR2 LQKENI. CDR3 length: 14 amino acids. CDR3 region: CASSPRRGQTEAFF. In DNA, the CDR3 is TGTGCCAGCTCACCACGCAGGGGGCAAACTGAAGCTTTCTTT.

The rearrangement joins TRBV5-8 to TRBJ2-5, with TRBD1 identical over 9 bases. Gene TRBJ2-7 matches the end of the DNA better, so the J call may be wrong. Per the germline V gene, CDR1 is SGHTS and CDR2 is YDEGEE. This CDR3 has 14 residues. CDR3 nucleotides: TGTGCCAGCAGAATAGACAGGGGGGCCTACGAGCAGTACTTC. This codes for CASRIDRGAYEQYF.

The V call is TRBV9, the J call TRBJ2-3, with D perhaps matching TRBD1 (6 bases). The germline V and J ends were trimmed by 0 bases and 2 bases, with 10 bases remaining between them. This CDR3 region has 15 residues. CDR1 is SGDLS, CDR2 YYNGEE, per germline. For the CDR3, the DNA is TGTGCCAGCAGCGTAGTGGGGACATTCACAGATACGCAGTATTTT. Translated, it gives CASSVVGTFTDTQYF. The complete variable domain, with remaining parts taken from reference TRBV9 and TRBJ2-3, reads DSGVTQTPKHLITATGQRVTLRCSPRSGDLSVYWYQQSLDQGLQFLIQYYNGEERAKGNILERFSAQQFPDLHSELNLSSLELGDSALYFCASSVVGTFTDTQYFGPGTRLTVL.

The chain is built from TRBV10-1 and TRBJ2-7, with a possible D match to TRBD1 (6 bases). This CDR3 is built from 15 residues. Trimming stripped 3 bases from V and 5 bases from J, with 17 bases between. Germline loops: CDR1 WNHNN, CDR2 SYGVQD (reference sequence). The DNA for the CDR3 is TGCGCCAGCAGTGACGAGGCGCGCCCAGGGGACGAGCAGTACTTC. Its translation: CASSDEARPGDEQYF.

This chain's CDR3 is CTSSQEGLAGAPDTQYF. The CDR3 DNA is TGCACCAGCAGCCAAGAAGGGCTAGCGGGAGCTCCAGATACGCAGTATTTT. This rearrangement joins TRBV1 to TRBJ2-3; the listed D gene, TRBD2, was not tested against the DNA. TRBV1 is noted as a pseudogene. The CDR3 covers 17 residues.